Shown below are 19 T cell receptor beta chains from a single sample sequenced in a study of shared clonotypes between healthy human individuals. Some clones are missing from TCRdb's copy, which holds only in-frame ones; the method was immunoSEQ multiplex PCR. The sample has some 200,000 clones; approximately 92% are singletons. Material for sequencing was naive CD4+ T cells sorted from blood. As to subset: CD45RA+ positively selected. The receptor set was obtained from a woman in her twenties or thirties in good health.

The rearrangement links TRBV18 to TRBJ2-1, with TRBD1 matching over 11 bases. J lost 4 bases, V lost 5 bases, and 4 bases had no gene match. Per germline, CDR1 KGHSH and CDR2 LQKENI. CDR3 length: 15 residues. CDR3 amino acids: CASSIRDRGYNEQFF. DNA for the CDR3: TGTGCCAGCTCAATCCGGGACAGGGGGTACAATGAGCAGTTCTTC.

The chain combines TRBV7-9 with TRBJ1-1, with D possibly being TRBD1 (5 bases). Germline CDR1 reads SEHNR; CDR2 reads FQNEAQ (reference sequence). The CDR3 length is 16 residues. Trimming cost V 1 base and J 4 bases, with 16 bases left between them. CDR3 DNA sequence: TGTGCCAGCAGCTTAGGAGGGCCCGGGACTTTCACTGAAGCTTTCTTT. This gives the protein CASSLGGPGTFTEAFF. Variable domain in full (rest from reference TRBV7-9 and TRBJ1-1): DTGVSQNPRHKITKRGQNVTFRCDPISEHNRLYWYRQTLGQGPEFLTYFQNEAQLEKSRLLSDRFSAERPKGSFSTLEIQRTEQGDSAMYLCASSLGGPGTFTEAFFGQGTRLTVV.

The gene calls are TRBV23-1 and TRBJ1-3; D gene unclear. TRBV23-1 is an ORF; its function is uncertain. The CDR3 has 15 residues. V was trimmed by 3 bases and J by 1 base, leaving 10 bases between them. DNA of the CDR3: TGCGCCAGCAGTCATCAGGCTTCTTCTGGAAACACCATATATTTT. It codes for CASSHQASSGNTIYF.

The J gene is TRBJ2-7, the V gene TRBV7-8; D is unresolved. CDR1 SGHVS and CDR2 FQNEAQ come from the germline V gene. V lost 1 base to trimming and J lost 3 bases, with 13 bases between them. The CDR3 is made up of 15 amino acids. The DNA for the CDR3 is TGTGCCAGCAGCTTAGATCCTTTGGTGCACTACGAGCAGTACTTC. Its translation is CASSLDPLVHYEQYF.

The chain uses TRBV6-5 and TRBJ2-7; TRBD2 matches at 14 bases. The CDR3 spans 15 residues. J lost 4 bases, V lost 6 bases, and 5 bases had no gene match. Germline V lookup: CDR1 MNHEY, CDR2 SVGAGI. The CDR3 region is CASRAGTSGSYEQYF. The CDR3 DNA sequence: TGTGCCAGCAGGGCTGGGACTAGCGGGAGTTACGAGCAGTACTTC.

The chain is built from TRBV7-9 and TRBJ1-1, with D possibly being TRBD1 (5 bases). V was shortened by 4 bases and J by 0 bases, with 9 bases between the two germline ends. The CDR3 runs to 14 residues. Looked up from germline, CDR1 is SEHNR and CDR2 is FQNEAQ (reference sequence). The CDR3 loop is CASSSKTVNTEAFF. The CDR3 coding sequence is TGTGCCAGCAGCTCTAAGACAGTGAACACTGAAGCTTTCTTT.

Only one count was recorded for this clone. The chain joins TRBV28 to TRBJ2-5; D not resolved. V was shortened by 4 bases and J by 2 bases, with 8 bases between the two germline ends. The germline V gene has CDR1 MDHEN and CDR2 SYDVKM. The CDR3 is made up of 13 amino acids. CDR3: CASSYGEQETQYF. The CDR3 DNA sequence: TGTGCCAGCAGTTATGGTGAGCAAGAGACCCAGTACTTC.

This clone was observed a single time. The V and J genes are TRBV19 and TRBJ2-7; 10 bases are shared with TRBD1. The V gene's germline CDR1 is LNHDA and CDR2 SQIVND (reference sequence). Trimming removed 5 bases from V and 5 bases from J; junction bases left unmatched: 9. The CDR3 runs 15 residues. The CDR3 region has the DNA TGTGCCAGTAGTGCCGGGACAGGGGATTCTAACGAGCAGTACTTC. Amino acids: CASSAGTGDSNEQYF.

The V and J genes are TRBV5-1 and TRBJ1-1; 7 nucleotides agree with TRBD1. Unmatched junction bases numbered 9, after V lost 7 bases and J lost 3 bases. Germline lookup yields CDR1 SGHRS and CDR2 YFSETQ. The CDR3 consists of 14 residues. Here the CDR3 DNA reads TGCGCCAGCGGCACAGGGGACAAAGACACTGAAGCTTTCTTT. Residues: CASGTGDKDTEAFF. The full variable domain, in which reference TRBV5-1 and TRBJ1-1 provide the parts outside the CDR3, is KAGVTQTPRYLIKTRGQQVTLSCSPISGHRSVSWYQQTPGQGLQFLFEYFSETQRNKGNFPGRFSGRQFSNSRSEMNVSTLELGDSALYLCASGTGDKDTEAFFGQGTRLTVV.

The V gene is TRBV19, the J gene TRBJ2-2, with D possibly TRBD1 on 6 matching bases. In germline, CDR1 is LNHDA, CDR2 SQIVND (reference sequence). The length of the CDR3 is 17 residues. Trimming removed 5 bases from V and 2 bases from J, with 18 bases in between. As DNA, the CDR3 is TGTGCCAGTAGTGTCCGTCAGGGGTCCTTAAACACCGGGGAGCTGTTTTTT. As protein: CASSVRQGSLNTGELFF.

V gene TRBV5-6 combines with J gene TRBJ2-3; D is possibly TRBD1 (5 bases). The CDR3 consists of 14 residues. Germline V gives CDR1 SGHDT, CDR2 YYEEEE. V was trimmed by 3 bases and J by 3 bases, leaving 11 bases between them. The CDR3 coding sequence is TGTGCCAGCAGCTCAATCCAGGGAACAGATACGCAGTATTTT. Its protein is CASSSIQGTDTQYF.

The chain joins TRBV19 to TRBJ1-2; D remains unclear. CDR1 and CDR2 from the germline V gene are LNHDA and SQIVND (reference sequence). Between the trimmed V and J ends, which lost 7 bases and 2 bases, there was a span of 11 bases. The CDR3 totals 13 residues. The CDR3 nucleotides read TGTGCCAGTAAAGGCAGGTGGAACTATGGCTACACCTTC. Protein sequence: CASKGRWNYGYTF.

V gene TRBV18 combines with J gene TRBJ1-4; TRBD1 matches at 11 bases. There are 15 residues in the CDR3. Germline CDR1 is KGHSH and CDR2 is LQKENI. Trimming cost V 3 bases and J 7 bases; bases outside gene matches: 4. The CDR3 loop reads CASSPGQGVSEKLFF. In nucleotides, the CDR3 is TGTGCCAGCTCACCGGGACAGGGGGTGAGTGAAAAACTGTTTTTT.

The CDR3 spells CASAGGAYEQYF. The DNA for the CDR3 is TGTGCCAGCGCAGGGGGCGCCTACGAGCAGTACTTC. The chain joins TRBV28 to TRBJ2-5; TRBD1 matches at 8 bases. The J call may not be correct, given that the DNA end is closer to TRBJ2-7. This CDR3 spans 12 amino acids. The germline V gene encodes CDR1 MDHEN and CDR2 SYDVKM.

The J gene is TRBJ2-7, the V gene TRBV7-9, with D uncertain. The V and J ends lost 2 bases and 4 bases respectively, with 12 bases between them. The V gene's germline CDR1 is SEHNR and CDR2 FQNEAQ (reference sequence). CDR3 length equals 14 residues. The CDR3: CASSLPRNPYEQYF. In DNA, the CDR3 is TGTGCCAGCAGCTTACCCCGGAATCCATACGAGCAGTACTTC.

This chain links TRBV29-1 with TRBJ1-4; unclear D gene. CDR1 SQVTM and CDR2 ANQGSEA come from the germline V gene. This CDR3 spans 12 amino acids. V gave up 0 bases and J gave up 5 bases, with 4 bases separating them. CDR3 in amino acids: CSVEDLNEKLFF. The CDR3 nucleotides read TGCAGCGTTGAAGATCTCAATGAAAAACTGTTTTTT.

The V gene is TRBV19, the J gene TRBJ1-5; D gene ambiguous. Germline loops: CDR1 LNHDA, CDR2 SQIVND (reference sequence). The germline V and J ends were trimmed by 5 bases and 1 base, with 9 bases remaining between them. This CDR3 is 14 amino acids long. In DNA, the CDR3 is TGTGCCAGTAGTTCGGAGGGAAGCAATCAGCCCCAGCATTTT. This codes for CASSSEGSNQPQHF.

V and J are TRBV30 and TRBJ2-5; D not certain. The ends were cut back, 2 bases at V and 1 base at J, with 5 bases in the middle. The CDR3 consists of 12 residues. Germline CDR1 reads GTSNPN; CDR2 reads SVGIG (reference sequence). The CDR3 region has the DNA TGTGCCTGGAGTAGCAGCCAAGAGACCCAGTACTTC. This gives the protein CAWSSSQETQYF.

The chain links TRBV7-2 to TRBJ2-3; D not resolved. Germline CDR1 is SGHTA and CDR2 is FQGNSA. Trimming pared 5 bases from V and 5 bases from J, leaving 20 bases between. CDR3 size: 16 residues. DNA of the CDR3: TGTGCCAGCAGCCAGTCCCGGTACTATAAGGGAGATACGCAGTATTTT. This gives the protein CASSQSRYYKGDTQYF.